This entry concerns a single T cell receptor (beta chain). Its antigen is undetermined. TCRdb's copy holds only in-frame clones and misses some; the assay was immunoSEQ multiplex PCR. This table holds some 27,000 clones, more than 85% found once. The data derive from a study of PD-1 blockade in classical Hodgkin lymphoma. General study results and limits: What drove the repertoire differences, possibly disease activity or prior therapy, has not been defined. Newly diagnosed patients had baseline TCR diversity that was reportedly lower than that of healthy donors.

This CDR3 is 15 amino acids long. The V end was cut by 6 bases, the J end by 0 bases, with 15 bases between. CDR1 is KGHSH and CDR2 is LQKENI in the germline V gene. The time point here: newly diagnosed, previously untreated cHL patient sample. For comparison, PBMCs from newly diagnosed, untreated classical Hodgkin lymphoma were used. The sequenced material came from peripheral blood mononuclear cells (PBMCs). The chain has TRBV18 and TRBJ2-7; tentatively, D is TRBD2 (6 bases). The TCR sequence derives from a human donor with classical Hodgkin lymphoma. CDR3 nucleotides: TGTGCCAGCTCTATAGGTTCGGAGGGCTCCTACGAGCAGTACTTC. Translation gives CASSIGSEGSYEQYF.